This TCR beta chain was observed in a study of human T cells and chemical hapten exposure. Background on the study: Reading of the patch tests, which applied 0.01% DPC to the upper back, occurred at 6 days. Overall study results and limits: There was a positive correlation between PT1 expanded TCR counts and patch test score.

Sample time point: patch test 1, 2 weeks after DPC sensitization. Treatment indicated: therapeutic diphenylcyclopropenone sensitization with weekly scalp DPC. In the authors' methods: Counting gave a median of around 90,000 TCRs per sample, with values ranging from about 23,224 to 700,000. TCRdb independently ran MiXCR on the RACE reads; one entry per CDR3 protein. These V and J calls derive from TCRdb rather than the authors' analysis. The sample lists just under 350,000 distinct CDR3 sequences, under 9% occurring once. With V trimmed by 3 bases and J by 4 bases, 5 bases remained unmatched. The CDR3 loop spans 15 amino acids. Germline V gene data show CDR1 as KGHDR and CDR2 as SFDVKD. As for this clonotype: The antigen remains undetermined.

V is TRBV24-1 and J is TRBJ2-3; 8 bases align to TRBD1. Sequences were derived from whole blood, sampled in connection with sensitization to the hapten diphenylcyclopropenone (DPC). The clonotype was recovered from a woman aged 18-35 years with alopecia areata. Some clones in this sample may be carry-over from other donors' samples. The CDR3 region is CATSDRMTGADTQYF. Written as DNA, the CDR3 is TGTGCCACCAGTGATCGGATGACAGGGGCAGATACGCAGTATTTT.